In its sample, the clone carrying this T cell receptor beta chain was seen once. Trimming at V came to 6 bases and at J to 8 bases, leaving 19 bases not matched to a gene. This CDR3 contains 18 residues. Germline V gene data show CDR1 as LNHNV and CDR2 as YYDKDF (reference sequence). Profiling relied on immunoSEQ multiplex PCR, and the TCRdb table lists in-frame clones only, not all of them. The table lists some 60,000 clones, around 88% of them singletons. The data were obtained in a study of blood T cell repertoires in COVID-19. Whole-study context: Italy, Spain and the United States were the sources of the convalescent and acute COVID-19 samples. The analysed material was cDNA or gDNA that came from T cells, B-cell-depleted T cells, or PBMCs.

V gene TRBV15 combines with J gene TRBJ2-1; TRBD2 agrees at 10 bases. This clonotype was obtained from a man aged 55 to 69 with acute or convalescent COVID-19. Sequencing was carried out using peripheral blood. The CDR3 here is CATSPRSSGRKAGDEQFF. CDR3 sequence (DNA): TGTGCCACCAGTCCGAGATCTAGCGGGAGAAAGGCCGGCGATGAGCAGTTCTTC.